This TCR beta chain was documented in a study of CD4+ T cells in melanoma. TCRdb's copy holds only in-frame clones and misses some; the assay was immunoSEQ multiplex PCR. The table includes 140,000 or so clones, roughly 91% detected once. Germline V gives CDR1 LNHDA, CDR2 SQIVND (reference sequence). This CDR3 has 16 amino acids. The J segment lost 0 bases and the V segment lost 4 bases, leaving 6 bases of the junction unmatched. This sequence originates from a human donor with melanoma. The chain combines TRBV19 with TRBJ1-5; 7 bases are shared with TRBD1. CDR3: CASSRQTGYSNQPQHF. In nucleotides, the CDR3 is TGTGCCAGTAGTAGACAGACAGGGTATAGCAATCAGCCCCAGCATTTT.